The T cell receptor (beta chain) under discussion was sequenced for a study of cytomegalovirus exposure and HLA in healthy donors. General study results and limits: Analyzed later, association rates of TCRs varied across HLA loci, with DRB1 most and HLA-C fewest. Later analysis demonstrated an association between a missense DCLRE1C variant and TCR beta V- and J-gene trimming. Certain indistinguishable V segments, among them TRBV6-2 and TRBV6-3, were excluded.

Concerning this clone itself: Its antigen is as yet unknown.

PCR amplification relied on 60 Vbeta primers (plus 13 Jbeta primers). Authors' data handling: Later work found 65 million to 85 million unique TCR beta chains, with approximately 12 million shared. The method was immunoSEQ multiplex PCR; TCRdb's version includes in-frame clones alone and lacks a portion of them. V and J calls and clone size are copied from that table; D and trimming were computed from the DNA. In total, the table holds about 210,000 clones. CDR1 MGHDK and CDR2 SYGVNS come from the germline V gene. The CDR3 length is 14 residues. Trimming shortened V by 8 bases and J by 2 bases, and 15 bases separated the two germline ends.

The sample was PBMCs. The V gene is TRBV25-1, the J gene TRBJ1-1; the D gene is possibly TRBD1 (5 bases). The TCR comes from a woman aged 30 to 39 in good health and CMV-seropositive. The CDR3 spells CASSLQEANTEAFF. In DNA form, the CDR3 reads TGTGCCAGCTCATTACAGGAAGCTAACACTGAAGCTTTCTTT.